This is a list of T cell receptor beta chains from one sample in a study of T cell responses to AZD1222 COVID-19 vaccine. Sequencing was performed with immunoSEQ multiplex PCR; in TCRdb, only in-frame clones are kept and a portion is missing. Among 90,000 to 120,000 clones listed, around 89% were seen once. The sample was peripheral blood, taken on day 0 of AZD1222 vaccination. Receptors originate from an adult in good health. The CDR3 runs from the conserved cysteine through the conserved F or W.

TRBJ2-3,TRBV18,CASSPRDGNTDTQYF
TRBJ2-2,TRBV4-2,CASSQESRTSANTGELFF
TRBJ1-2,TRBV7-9,CASSNFLPRGYTF
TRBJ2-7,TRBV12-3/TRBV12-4,CASSLVGEQYF
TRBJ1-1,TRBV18,CASSPGTGRMNTEAFF
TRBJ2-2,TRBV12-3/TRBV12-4,CASSKRAGELFF
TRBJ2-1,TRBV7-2,CASSAGLAGPNEQFF
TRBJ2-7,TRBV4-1,CASSQGTSGSAYEQYF
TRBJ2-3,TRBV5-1,CASSVGGKTDTQYF
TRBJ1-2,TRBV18,CASSQDLIRTGREGYTF
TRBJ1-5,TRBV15,CATSRTIGQRNQPQHF
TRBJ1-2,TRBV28,CASIANYGYTF
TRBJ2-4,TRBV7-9,CASSLSGGVDKNIQYF
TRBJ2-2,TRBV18,CASSPRQGNTGELFF
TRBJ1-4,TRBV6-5,CASSYPQGAGEKLFF
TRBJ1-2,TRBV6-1,CASSERESYGYTF
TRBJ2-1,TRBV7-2,CASSLGGRERPFF
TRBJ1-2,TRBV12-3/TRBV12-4,CASRPEGVGGYTF
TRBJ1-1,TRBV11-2,CASSLGQGARRTEAFF
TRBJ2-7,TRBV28,CASSLGDNYEQYF
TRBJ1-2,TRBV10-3,CAISGGQGGGYTF
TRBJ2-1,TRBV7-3,CASSLATAGDHNEQFF
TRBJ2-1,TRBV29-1,CSISTTGINEQFF
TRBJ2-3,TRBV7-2,CASSLDSGATDTQYF
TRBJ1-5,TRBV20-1,CSASYVRDRYNQPQHF
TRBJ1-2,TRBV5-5,CASSPPTGNYGYTF
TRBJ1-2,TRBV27,CASSRTGVAGYTF
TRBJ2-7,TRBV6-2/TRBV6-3,CASSWGTYEQYF
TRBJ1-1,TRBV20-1,CSAREGGLEAFF